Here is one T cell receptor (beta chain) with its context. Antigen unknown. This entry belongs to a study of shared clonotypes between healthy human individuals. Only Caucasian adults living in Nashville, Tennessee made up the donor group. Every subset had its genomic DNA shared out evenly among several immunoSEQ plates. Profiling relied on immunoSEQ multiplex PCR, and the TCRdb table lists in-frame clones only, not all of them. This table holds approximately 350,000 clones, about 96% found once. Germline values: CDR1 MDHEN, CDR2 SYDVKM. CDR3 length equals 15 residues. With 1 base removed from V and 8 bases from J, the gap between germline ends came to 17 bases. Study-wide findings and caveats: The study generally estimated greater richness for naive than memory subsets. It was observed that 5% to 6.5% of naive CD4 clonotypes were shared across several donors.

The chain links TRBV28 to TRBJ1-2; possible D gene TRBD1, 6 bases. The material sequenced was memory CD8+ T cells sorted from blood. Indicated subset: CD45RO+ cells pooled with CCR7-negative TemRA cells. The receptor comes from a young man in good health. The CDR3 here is CASSLFAGVVKGYTF. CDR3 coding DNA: TGTGCCAGCAGTTTATTCGCAGGGGTGGTTAAGGGCTACACCTTC.